This is a list of T cell receptor beta chains from one sample in a study of low-dose radiotherapy and immunotherapy resistance in tumors. TCRdb fed the reads into MiXCR, producing one record per CDR3 protein. The sample records over 70,000 distinct CDR3 sequences, less than 35% being singletons. The sample here was PBMCs, taken before treatment. Source of these receptors: a female donor with ovarian cancer. CDR3s include the opening cysteine and the closing phenylalanine or tryptophan. A D gene is named only where the DNA matches it firmly. Size tells how often a clone was seen (once, few, many) or the class of an expanded clone, and some rows leave it out.

size,D,J,V,length,DNA,CDR3
-,TRBD1,TRBJ1-1,TRBV3-1,15,TGTGCCAGCAGCCAAGCGGGACAGAAGAACACTGAAGCTTTCTTT,CASSQAGQKNTEAFF
-,TRBD1,TRBJ1-6,TRBV5-1,14,TGCGCCAGCACTGGACAGGGCGAGAATTCACCCCTCCACTTT,CASTGQGENSPLHF
-,-,TRBJ2-7,TRBV27,13,TGTGCCAGCAGTTTACCTCAGACGGACGAGCAGTACTTC,CASSLPQTDEQYF
few,TRBD2,TRBJ2-1,TRBV13,13,TGTGCCAGTTATAGAATGGGGGGGAATGAGCAGTTCTTC,CASYRMGGNEQFF
-,TRBD1,TRBJ1-5,TRBV4-1,17,TGCGCCAGCAGCGACGGGCAGGGGGGGTTTAGCAATCAGCCCCAGCATTTT,CASSDGQGGFSNQPQHF
-,TRBD2,TRBJ2-3,TRBV10-2,14,TGCGCCAGCAGTGAAGAGCGGGGGACAGATACGCAGTATTTT,CASSEERGTDTQYF
-,-,TRBJ2-2,TRBV9,15,-,CASSVGAGPGELFFF
-,-,TRBJ1-1,TRBV5-1,17,TGCGCCAGCAGCTTGGGATCCAGGACCATTATGAACACTGAAGCTTTCTTT,CASSLGSRTIMNTEAFF
many,-,TRBJ1-4,TRBV11-3,15,TGTGCCAGCAGCTTACGCAGGGATCGGAATGAAAAACTGTTTTTT,CASSLRRDRNEKLFF
-,-,TRBJ2-3,TRBV27,18,TGTGCCAGCAGTTCTAACACACCGACGCCTACTAGCACAGATACGCAGTATTTT,CASSSNTPTPTSTDTQYF
-,TRBD1,TRBJ2-1,TRBV5-4,16,TGTGCCAGCAGCTCGTCGGGACAGGGGGCTCTCAATGAGCAGTTCTTC,CASSSSGQGALNEQFF
many,TRBD1,TRBJ2-5,TRBV6-6,15,TGTGCCAGCAGTAATCCGGGACAGGGGGTGGAGACCCAGTACTTC,CASSNPGQGVETQYF
-,-,TRBJ2-1,TRBV3-1,13,TGTGCCAGCCGGGGCCACTCCTACAATGAGCAGTTCTTC,CASRGHSYNEQFF
many,TRBD2,TRBJ2-1,TRBV27,17,TGTGCCAGCAGTTCCCCACCGGGACTAGCGGGGGTAAATGAGCAGTTCTTC,CASSSPPGLAGVNEQFF
many,-,TRBJ1-2,TRBV4-3,13,TGCGCCAGCAGCCAAGTCTTAGGAGGTGGCTACACCTTC,CASSQVLGGGYTF
many,TRBD2,TRBJ2-2,TRBV7-9,15,TGTGCCAGCAGCCTTAGCGGGACGGTCACCGGGGAGCTGTTTTTT,CASSLSGTVTGELFF
few,TRBD1,TRBJ2-5,TRBV5-1,13,TGCGCCAGCAGCCGGGACAGGCAAGAGACCCAGTACTTC,CASSRDRQETQYF
-,-,TRBJ2-5,TRBV5-1,14,TGCGCCAGCAGCCGACTGCCGAACCAAGAGACCCAGTACTTC,CASSRLPNQETQYF
many,-,TRBJ1-5,TRBV19,12,TGTGCCAGTAACCTTCTAGCGGAGCCCCAGCATTTT,CASNLLAEPQHF
-,TRBD1,TRBJ2-2,TRBV5-1,14,TGCGCCAGCACCCCGACAGGGTACATCGGGGAGCTGTTTTTT,CASTPTGYIGELFF
few,TRBD2,TRBJ2-5,TRBV2,17,TGTGCCAGCAGCTTGGGGACTAGCAGACAGTACCAAGAGACCCAGTACTTC,CASSLGTSRQYQETQYF
-,-,TRBJ2-7,TRBV27,15,TGTGCCAGCAGCTTAAGCGCGGGCCCCTCCTACGAGCAGTACTTC,CASSLSAGPSYEQYF
many,-,TRBJ1-1,TRBV2,17,TGTGCCAGCAGTGAAGCTTTCAGGGCACGTCGGGACACTGAAGCTTTCTTT,CASSEAFRARRDTEAFF
many,-,TRBJ2-3,TRBV20-1,16,TGCAGTGCTCCACACTCCGGGACACCGAGCACAGATACGCAGTATTTT,CSAPHSGTPSTDTQYF
many,-,TRBJ1-4,TRBV7-3,18,TGTGCCAGCAGCCAATGGGCGGGGGGCCGTGCAACTAATGAAAAACTGTTTTTT,CASSQWAGGRATNEKLFF
-,TRBD1,TRBJ1-5,TRBV6-2/TRBV6-3,15,TGTGCCAGCAGTTACTCGGCACAGGGGAACCAGCCCCAGCATTTT,CASSYSAQGNQPQHF
many,TRBD2,TRBJ2-1,TRBV6-5,19,TGTGCCAGCAGTTTCCCGGGACTAGCGGGAGGAGGGTCGGACAATGAGCAGTTCTTC,CASSFPGLAGGGSDNEQFF
many,TRBD2,TRBJ2-3,TRBV20-1,15,TGCAGTGCTCGCTACGGGACTAGCGGCACATATACGCAGTATTTT,CSARYGTSGTYTQYF
many,-,TRBJ2-7,TRBV12-3/TRBV12-4,13,TGTGCCAGCCGTTACCGGGGCACCTACGAGCAGTACTTC,CASRYRGTYEQYF
-,TRBD1,TRBJ1-5,TRBV28,15,TGTGCCAGCAGTTCGGGACAGGGGGGTGGTCAGCCCCAGCATTTT,CASSSGQGGGQPQHF
-,TRBD2,TRBJ2-7,TRBV6-1,15,TGTGCCAGCAGTGAACGGAGCGGGGGGACCTACGAGCAGTACTTC,CASSERSGGTYEQYF
many,-,TRBJ2-1,TRBV4-3,18,TGCGCCAGCAGCCAAGTGCATGGATTAGGGGCGGCTTCGAATGAGCAGTTCTTC,CASSQVHGLGAASNEQFF
many,-,TRBJ1-5,TRBV23-1,15,TGCGCCAGCAGTCACCGTAGAGGGGGAGATCAGCCCCAGCATTTT,CASSHRRGGDQPQHF
-,-,TRBJ2-2,TRBV9,15,TGTGCCAGCAGCCCCCAGAGGGAAGGGGCCGGGGAGCTGTTTTTT,CASSPQREGAGELFF
-,TRBD1,TRBJ1-1,TRBV28,14,TGTGCCAGCAGCCCCTCAGGGGGCAGCACTGAAGCTTTCTTT,CASSPSGGSTEAFF
-,-,TRBJ2-1,TRBV13,11,TGCGCCAGCAAAGTCTACAATGAGCAGTTCTTC,CASKVYNEQFF
many,TRBD2,TRBJ2-1,TRBV20-1,16,TGCAGTGCTCCCCGGACTAGCGGGGGGGCCGTCAATGAGCAGTTCTTC,CSAPRTSGGAVNEQFF
many,-,TRBJ2-7,TRBV5-6,11,TGTGCCAGCAGCTTGGTTAGCGAGCAGTACTTC,CASSLVSEQYF
-,-,TRBJ1-5,TRBV5-1,15,TGCGCCAGCAGCCTTCGAGGAGACGCGGATTTGCCCCAGCATTTT,CASSLRGDADLPQHF
few,TRBD1,TRBJ1-5,TRBV25-1,15,TGTGCCAGCAGTGCCGGGACAGGGTTCGGGCAGCCCCAGCATTTT,CASSAGTGFGQPQHF
many,TRBD2,TRBJ2-3,TRBV19,14,TGTGCCAGTAGTATCCCGGGCCCGGGGGGTACGCAGTATTTT,CASSIPGPGGTQYF
many,-,TRBJ2-3,TRBV3-1,13,TGTGCCAGCAGCCAAGATTACCCAGATACGCAGTATTTT,CASSQDYPDTQYF
-,TRBD2,TRBJ2-3,TRBV29-1,13,TGCAGCGTCGCACTAGCGGGAATAGATACGCAGTATTTT,CSVALAGIDTQYF
-,TRBD2,TRBJ2-1,TRBV7-8,16,TGTGCCAGCAGCCCAAGGCGACTAGCGAAGAACAATGAGCAGTTCTTC,CASSPRRLAKNNEQFF
many,TRBD1,TRBJ2-1,TRBV5-1,15,TGCGCCAGCAGCTTCCGGGACAGGGGTCGCGATGAGCAGTTCTTC,CASSFRDRGRDEQFF
many,-,TRBJ1-1,TRBV5-6,14,TGTGCCAGCAGCCGGCAGTTTGGGGAAATCCGAGCTTTCTTT,CASSRQFGEIRAFF
few,-,TRBJ1-6,TRBV23-1,17,TGCGCCAGCAGAACAGACCGGGACGACGAACTCATGTCACCCCTCCACTTT,CASRTDRDDELMSPLHF
-,-,TRBJ2-2,TRBV28,19,TGTGCCAGCAGTTTGATCGTACAAATCATGGGGAGCAACACCGGGGAGCTGTTTTTT,CASSLIVQIMGSNTGELFF
many,-,TRBJ2-2,TRBV28,19,TGTGCCAGCAGTTTCCTAAGACGGGCTTCAGGGACGAACACCGGGGAGCTGTTTTTT,CASSFLRRASGTNTGELFF
few,-,TRBJ1-4,TRBV10-3,12,TGTGCCATCAGGGGGGGAAATGAAAAACTGTTTTTT,CAIRGGNEKLFF
many,-,TRBJ2-1,TRBV5-1,14,TGCGCCAGCAGCTTGGTTCCCGGGAACAATGAGCAGTTCTTC,CASSLVPGNNEQFF